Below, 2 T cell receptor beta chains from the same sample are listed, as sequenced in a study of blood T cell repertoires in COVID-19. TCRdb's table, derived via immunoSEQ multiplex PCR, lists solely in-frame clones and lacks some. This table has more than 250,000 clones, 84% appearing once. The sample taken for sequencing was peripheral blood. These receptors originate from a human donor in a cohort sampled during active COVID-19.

CDR3 DNA sequence: TGTGCCAGCAGCCTACAGGGTCCCCACGAGCAGTACTTC. Translation: CASSLQGPHEQYF. The rearrangement joins TRBV7-4 to TRBJ2-7; D might be TRBD1 (6 bases). Between the trimmed V and J ends, which lost 5 bases and 5 bases, there was a span of 13 bases. Germline-derived CDR1 and CDR2 are SGHVT and SQSDAQ. The CDR3 runs to 13 residues.

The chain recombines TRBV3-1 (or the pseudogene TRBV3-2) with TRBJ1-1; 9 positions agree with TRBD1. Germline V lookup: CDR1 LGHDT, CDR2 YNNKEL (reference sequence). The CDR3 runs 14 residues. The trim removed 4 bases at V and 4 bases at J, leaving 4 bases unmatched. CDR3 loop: CASSRQGVGTEAFF. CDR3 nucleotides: TGTGCCAGCAGCCGACAGGGGGTCGGCACTGAAGCTTTCTTT.